The rows below give T cell receptor beta chains drawn from one sample of a study of shared clonotypes between healthy human individuals. The assay was immunoSEQ multiplex PCR, and TCRdb's table has in-frame clones only and misses some. The table lists more than 2 million clones, just under 95% of them singletons. What was sequenced was naive CD8+ T cells from PBMCs. These receptors came from a man between 18 and 35 years old in good health. Some clones in this sample may be carry-over from other donors' samples. Both conserved end residues are part of each CDR3. The order of the fields is V gene, clone size, D gene, J gene, CDR3 protein, CDR3 DNA. D genes are given only for firm matches. Clone size appears in some rows only: once, few, many, or a class for an expanded clone.

TRBV5-6	NA	TRBD2	TRBJ2-1	CASSLTSGSYNEQFF	TGTGCCAGCAGCTTGACTAGCGGTTCCTACAATGAGCAGTTCTTC
TRBV18	NA	NA	TRBJ2-7	CASSPPEGYEQYF	TGTGCCAGCTCACCTCCGGAGGGCTACGAGCAGTACTTC
TRBV4-3	NA	NA	TRBJ2-7	CASSQDWRYYEQYF	TGCGCCAGCAGCCAAGATTGGCGGTACTACGAGCAGTACTTC
TRBV29-1	once	TRBD2	TRBJ2-1	CSVVLKNVIAGGHSVAEQFF	TGCAGCGTTGTTTTGAAAAACGTCATTGCGGGAGGGCACTCCGTCGCGGAGCAGTTCTTC
TRBV27	NA	NA	TRBJ2-7	CASSSRGYEQYF	TGTGCCAGCAGCTCCCGTGGCTACGAGCAGTACTTC
TRBV9	NA	TRBD1	TRBJ1-1	CASSGRQGPVEAFF	TGTGCCAGCAGCGGCCGACAGGGGCCTGTTGAAGCTTTCTTT
TRBV19	NA	TRBD2	TRBJ2-1	CASSITSGSYEQFF	TGTGCCAGTAGTATAACTAGCGGGAGTTATGAGCAGTTCTTC
TRBV5-5	NA	NA	TRBJ2-1	CASSLVPDNEQFF	TGTGCCAGCAGCTTGGTTCCGGATAATGAGCAGTTCTTC
TRBV28	few	NA	TRBJ1-1	CASSLSGNTEAFF	TGTGCCAGCAGTTTATCCGGGAACACTGAAGCTTTCTTT
TRBV11-2	NA	TRBD2	TRBJ2-3	CASSPYPGLAGDSADTQYF	TGTGCCAGCAGCCCCTACCCTGGACTAGCGGGCGACAGTGCAGATACGCAGTATTTT
TRBV28	NA	TRBD2	TRBJ2-3	CASSLAGDLDTQYF	TGTGCCAGCAGTTTAGCGGGGGACTTAGATACGCAGTATTTT
TRBV9	NA	NA	TRBJ2-7	CASSPGGEQYF	TGTGCCAGCAGCCCTGGGGGGGAGCAGTACTTC
TRBV9	NA	TRBD1	TRBJ1-1	CASSATGGAVEAFF	TGTGCCAGCAGCGCGACAGGGGGCGCGGTTGAAGCTTTCTTT
TRBV7-9	NA	NA	TRBJ2-3	CASSAGTLHTDTQYF	TGTGCCAGCAGCGCAGGGACACTCCACACAGATACGCAGTATTTT
TRBV9	once	NA	TRBJ1-1	CASSVVRGAPLEAFF	TGTGCCAGCAGCGTAGTTCGGGGCGCGCCCCTTGAAGCTTTCTTT
TRBV7-8	NA	NA	TRBJ1-5	CASSSGSDQPQHF	TGTGCCAGCAGTTCGGGGTCCGATCAGCCCCAGCATTTT
TRBV7-9	NA	NA	TRBJ2-1	CASSIDNEQFF	TGTGCCAGCAGCATAGACAATGAGCAGTTCTTC
TRBV9	once	TRBD2	TRBJ2-7	CASSPGGREAHEQYF	TGTGCCAGCAGCCCTGGCGGGAGGGAGGCCCACGAGCAGTACTTC
TRBV6-1	NA	TRBD2	TRBJ2-1	CASRLPTSGYNEQFF	TGTGCCAGTAGACTTCCGACTAGCGGCTACAATGAGCAGTTCTTC
TRBV28	NA	TRBD2	TRBJ2-7	CAVGGEQYF	TGTGCTGTGGGGGGGGAGCAGTACTTC
TRBV5-1	once	TRBD1	TRBJ2-3	CASSLVGGRIDTQYF	TGCGCCAGCAGCTTGGTAGGGGGCCGGATAGATACGCAGTATTTT
TRBV28	NA	NA	TRBJ2-7	CASSFKLGIPYEQYF	TGTGCCAGCAGTTTTAAGTTGGGGATACCCTACGAGCAGTACTTC
TRBV5-4	NA	NA	TRBJ1-2	CASSLGLDGYTF	TGTGCCAGCAGCTTGGGGCTGGATGGCTACACCTTC
TRBV11-1	NA	NA	TRBJ2-1	CASSFGRSYNEQFF	TGTGCCAGCAGCTTTGGGCGCAGCTACAATGAGCAGTTCTTC
TRBV19	NA	TRBD1	TRBJ2-2	CASSKAGGPNTGELFF	TGTGCCAGTAGCAAGGCAGGGGGCCCCAACACCGGGGAGCTGTTTTTT